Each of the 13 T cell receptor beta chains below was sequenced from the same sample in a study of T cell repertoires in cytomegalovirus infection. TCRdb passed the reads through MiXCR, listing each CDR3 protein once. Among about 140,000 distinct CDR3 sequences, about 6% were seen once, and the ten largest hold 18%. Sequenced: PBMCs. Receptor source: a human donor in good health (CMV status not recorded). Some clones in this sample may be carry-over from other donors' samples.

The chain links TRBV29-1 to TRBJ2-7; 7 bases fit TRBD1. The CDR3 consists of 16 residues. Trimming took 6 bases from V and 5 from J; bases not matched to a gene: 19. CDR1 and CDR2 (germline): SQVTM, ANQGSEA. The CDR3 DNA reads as TGCAGCGTAGCTACCAGACAGGGTCTAGCAGGCGACGAGCAGTACTTC. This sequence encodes CSVATRQGLAGDEQYF.

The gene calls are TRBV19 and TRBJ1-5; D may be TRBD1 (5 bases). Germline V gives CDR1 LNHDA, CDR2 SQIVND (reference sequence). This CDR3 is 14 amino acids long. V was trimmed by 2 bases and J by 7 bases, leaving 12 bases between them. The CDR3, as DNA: TGTGCCAGTAGTATACAGGGATTGGAGCAGCCCCAGCATTTT. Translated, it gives CASSIQGLEQPQHF.

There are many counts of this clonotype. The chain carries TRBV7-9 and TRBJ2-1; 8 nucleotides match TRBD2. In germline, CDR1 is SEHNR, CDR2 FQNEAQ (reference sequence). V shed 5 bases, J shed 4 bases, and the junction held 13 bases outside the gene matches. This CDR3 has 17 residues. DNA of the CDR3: TGTGCCAGCAGCCTCCCCGCCGGGGGGGTTGGTTACAATGAGCAGTTCTTC. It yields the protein CASSLPAGGVGYNEQFF.

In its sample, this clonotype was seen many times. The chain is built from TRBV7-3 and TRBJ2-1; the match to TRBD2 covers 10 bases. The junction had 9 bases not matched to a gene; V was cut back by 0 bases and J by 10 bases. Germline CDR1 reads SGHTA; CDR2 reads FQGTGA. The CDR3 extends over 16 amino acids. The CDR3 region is CASSLTGGLAGEEQFF. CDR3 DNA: TGTGCCAGCAGCTTAACGGGGGGGCTAGCGGGGGAAGAGCAGTTCTTC.

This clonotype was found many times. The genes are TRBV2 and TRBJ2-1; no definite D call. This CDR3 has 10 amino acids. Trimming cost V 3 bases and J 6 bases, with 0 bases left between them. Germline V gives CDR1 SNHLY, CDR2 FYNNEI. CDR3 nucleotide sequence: TGTGCCAGCAGTGACAATGAGCAGTTCTTC. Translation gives CASSDNEQFF.

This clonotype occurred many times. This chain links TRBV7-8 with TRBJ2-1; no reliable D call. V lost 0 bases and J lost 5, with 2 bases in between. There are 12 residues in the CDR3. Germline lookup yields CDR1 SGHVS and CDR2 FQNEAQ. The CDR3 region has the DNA TGTGCCAGCAGCTTAGCGGACAATGAGCAGTTCTTC. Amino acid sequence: CASSLADNEQFF. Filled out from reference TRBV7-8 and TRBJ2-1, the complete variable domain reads GAGVSQSPRYKVAKRGQDVALRCDPISGHVSLFWYQQALGQGPEFLTYFQNEAQLDKSGLPSDRFFAERPEGSVSTLKIQRTQQEDSAVYLCASSLADNEQFFGPGTRLTVL.

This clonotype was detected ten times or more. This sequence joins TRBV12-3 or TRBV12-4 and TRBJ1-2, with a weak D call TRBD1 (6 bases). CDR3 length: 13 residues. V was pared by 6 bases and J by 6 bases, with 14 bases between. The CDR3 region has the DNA TGTGCCAGCAGGATACAGGGAAATGATGGCTACACCTTC. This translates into CASRIQGNDGYTF.

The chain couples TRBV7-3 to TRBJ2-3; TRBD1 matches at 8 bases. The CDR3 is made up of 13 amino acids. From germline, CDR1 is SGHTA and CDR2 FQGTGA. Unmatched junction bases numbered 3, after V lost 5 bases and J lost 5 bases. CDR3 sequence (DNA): TGTGCCAGCAGCACGACAGGGGTAGATACGCAGTATTTT. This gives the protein CASSTTGVDTQYF. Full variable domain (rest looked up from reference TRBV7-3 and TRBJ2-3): GAGVSQTPSNKVTEKGKYVELRCDPISGHTALYWYRQSLGQGPEFLIYFQGTGAADDSGLPNDRFFAVRPEGSVSTLKIQRTERGDSAVYLCASSTTGVDTQYFGPGTRLTVL.

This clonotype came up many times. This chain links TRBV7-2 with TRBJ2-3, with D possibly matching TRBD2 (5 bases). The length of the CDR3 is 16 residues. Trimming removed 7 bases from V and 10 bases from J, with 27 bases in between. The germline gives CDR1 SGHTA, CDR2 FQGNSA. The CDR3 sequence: CASTQRRRPQHNPQYF. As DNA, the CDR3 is TGTGCCAGCACCCAGCGGCGGCGCCCTCAGCACAATCCGCAGTATTTT.

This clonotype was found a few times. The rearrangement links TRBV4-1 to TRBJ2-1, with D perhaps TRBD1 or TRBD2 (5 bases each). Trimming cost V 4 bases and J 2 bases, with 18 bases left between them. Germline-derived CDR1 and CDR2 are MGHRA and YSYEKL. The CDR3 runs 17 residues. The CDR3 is CASSLRDLVTPYNEQFF. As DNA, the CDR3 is TGCGCCAGCAGCCTACGGGACCTCGTAACACCCTACAATGAGCAGTTCTTC.

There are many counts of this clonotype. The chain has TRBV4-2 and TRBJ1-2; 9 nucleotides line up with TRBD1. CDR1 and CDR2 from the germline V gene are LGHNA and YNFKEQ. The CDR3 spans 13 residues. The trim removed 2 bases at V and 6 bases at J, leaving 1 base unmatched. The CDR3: CASSQRTGDGYTF. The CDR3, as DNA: TGTGCCAGCAGCCAACGGACAGGGGATGGCTACACCTTC.

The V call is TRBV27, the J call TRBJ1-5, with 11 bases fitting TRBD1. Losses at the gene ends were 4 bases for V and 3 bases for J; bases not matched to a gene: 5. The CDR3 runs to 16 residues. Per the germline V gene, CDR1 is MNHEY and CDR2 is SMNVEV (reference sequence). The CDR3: CASSSWTGGNNQPQHF. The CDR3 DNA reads TGTGCCAGCAGTTCTTGGACAGGGGGCAACAATCAGCCCCAGCATTTT.

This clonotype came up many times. In DNA form, the CDR3 reads TGTGCCAGCAGCTTCTCAGGGCGGACTGGCTACACCTTC. It specifies CASSFSGRTGYTF. The chain couples TRBV28 to TRBJ1-2; possibly TRBD1 for D (5 bases). The CDR3 is made up of 13 amino acids. CDR1 and CDR2 (germline): MDHEN, SYDVKM. V was trimmed by 6 bases and J by 7 bases, leaving 15 bases between them.